The 9 T cell receptor beta chains presented below share a single source sample, sequenced in a study of cytomegalovirus exposure and HLA in healthy donors. Primers: 60 Vbeta forward and 13 Jbeta reverse. Method: immunoSEQ multiplex PCR; TCRdb's copy keeps in-frame clones and lacks some. This sample yields over 200,000 clones, of which 82% are seen a single time; 5% to 6% belongs to the top ten. The sequencing sample was made of PBMCs. The origin of the receptors is a woman aged 40 to 50 in good health and CMV-seropositive.

V usage is TRBV28 and J usage is TRBJ1-5, with 10 bases identical to TRBD1. The V and J ends lost 8 bases and 0 bases, in that order; junction bases with no gene match: 7. Germline CDR1 and CDR2: MDHEN and SYDVKM. The CDR3 covers 16 residues. Written as DNA, the CDR3 is TGTGCCAGCCAGGACAGGGGGTGGTATAGCAATCAGCCCCAGCATTTT. Translated: CASQDRGWYSNQPQHF.

The chain recombines TRBV18 with TRBJ1-2; a weak D match, TRBD1 (6 bases). The ends were cut back, 6 bases at V and 7 bases at J, with 21 bases in the middle. Germline CDR1 reads KGHSH; CDR2 reads LQKENI. This CDR3 region has 15 residues. The CDR3 here is CASSAVSGEQLGYTF. The DNA of the CDR3 is TGTGCCAGCTCGGCGGTGTCAGGGGAGCAGCTTGGCTACACCTTC.

The V and J genes are TRBV7-9 and TRBJ1-2; 9 bases align to TRBD1. The germline V gene encodes CDR1 SEHNR and CDR2 FQNEAQ (reference sequence). Trimming removed 5 bases from V and 6 bases from J; junction bases left unmatched: 7. The CDR3 spans 14 residues. CDR3 sequence reads: CASSHRDRAHGYTF. For the CDR3, the DNA is TGTGCCAGCAGCCACCGGGACAGGGCTCATGGCTACACCTTC.

This chain uses TRBV7-9 with TRBJ1-6; 9 nucleotides align to TRBD1. J was trimmed by 6 bases and V by 3 bases; bases with no gene match: 3. The CDR3 covers 15 residues. Looked up from germline, CDR1 is SEHNR and CDR2 is FQNEAQ (reference sequence). In DNA, the CDR3 is TGTGCCAGCAGCTTTCAGGACAGGGGTAATTCACCCCTCCACTTT. Its translation is CASSFQDRGNSPLHF.

The chain has TRBV9 and TRBJ2-3; D is unresolved. Germline V gene sequence: CDR1 SGDLS, CDR2 YYNGEE. The V gene lost 2 bases and the J gene lost 4 bases, with 14 bases spanning the gap. This CDR3 spans 15 amino acids. The CDR3 is CASSVDPGRADTQYF. The DNA for the CDR3 is TGTGCCAGCAGCGTGGATCCCGGCCGGGCAGATACGCAGTATTTT.

The chain uses TRBV6-1 and TRBJ1-4; 9 bases align to TRBD1. Germline values: CDR1 MNHNS, CDR2 SASEGT. The length of the CDR3 is 15 residues. Trimming removed 3 bases from V and 8 bases from J; junction bases left unmatched: 7. This CDR3 reads CASSEGQGVGEKLFF. The DNA for the CDR3 is TGTGCCAGCAGTGAGGGACAGGGAGTAGGGGAAAAACTGTTTTTT.

The chain uses TRBV9 and TRBJ1-2; 10 positions agree with TRBD1. The CDR3 has 15 amino acids. Germline loops: CDR1 SGDLS, CDR2 YYNGEE. V lost 6 bases to trimming and J lost 5 bases; unmatched junction nucleotides: 10. The CDR3 nucleotides are TGTGCCAGCACTGGTGGGGGACAGGGGCCTTATGGCTACACCTTC. Residues: CASTGGGQGPYGYTF.

This clone was seen once. This chain uses TRBV6-5 with TRBJ2-1; D remains ambiguous. The CDR3 loop spans 12 amino acids. The V and J ends lost 6 bases and 2 bases respectively, with 5 bases between them. Looked up from germline, CDR1 is MNHEY and CDR2 is SVGAGI. CDR3 nucleotide sequence: TGTGCCAGCAGCGAGACCTACAATGAGCAGTTCTTC. Its translation: CASSETYNEQFF.

The V and J genes are TRBV5-8 and TRBJ1-2; D uncertain. Looked up from germline, CDR1 is SGHTS and CDR2 is YDEGEE. The V and J ends lost 4 bases and 8 bases respectively, with 12 bases between them. The CDR3 covers 12 residues. CDR3 bases: TGTGCCAGCAGCCCGGTTCTGGGCGGCTACACCTTC. Amino acid sequence: CASSPVLGGYTF.